Sequencing of this T cell receptor (beta chain) was carried out in a study of T cells in Graves' hyperthyroidism and ophthalmopathy. The table lists this clonotype with many counts. What it binds is unknown. The CDR3 covers 14 residues. Germline V lookup: CDR1 SGHDN, CDR2 FVKESK. The trim removed 3 bases at V and 7 bases at J, leaving 7 bases unmatched. Study-wide findings and caveats: In the blood, most expanded thyroid clonotypes above 0.001 appeared as well.

RNA transcripts gave rise to amplified TCR beta CDR3 regions. Primed by the HTBI set, a first-round RT-PCR was run on the TCR CDR3. From the multiplex PCR reads, TCRdb called clonotypes with MiXCR, one entry per CDR3 protein. The sample includes about 690,000 distinct CDR3 sequences, roughly 17% of them seen just once. The hyperthyroidism was newly diagnosed and had lasted under 2 months; the patients were aged 18 to 65. Used for diagnoses were clinical symptoms, serum thyroxine and TRAb, thyroid ultrasound and orbital computed tomography. The chain is built from TRBV14 and TRBJ1-1; TRBD1 aligns across 8 bases. Sequencing input: blood. This receptor was identified in a man in his forties or fifties with Graves' hyperthyroidism. CDR3: CASSQEDRENEAFF. The CDR3 DNA sequence: TGTGCCAGCAGCCAGGAGGACAGGGAGAATGAAGCTTTCTTT.